This TCR beta chain was sequenced in a study of blood T cells in healthy people across ages. This clonotype turned up a few times. Its antigen remains unknown. V was pared by 2 bases and J by 8 bases, with 16 bases between. CDR3 size: 15 residues. Germline loops: CDR1 MDHEN, CDR2 SYDVKM. Together with a sample-barcoded 5' primer, a J-beta primer mix was included in a second PCR lasting roughly 7 to 11 cycles. TCRdb re-called the 5' RACE reads with MiXCR, one entry per CDR3 protein. This sample yields about 1 million distinct CDR3 sequences, of which about 25% are seen a single time; around 0.75% belongs to the top ten. Study findings and constraints: Relative to aged donors, long-lived donors carried more naive CD4+ cells and displayed higher diversity.

Every sample yielded at least 6 million isolated PBMCs. Total RNA extraction produced at least 5 micrograms (per sample) for the study. A further study also used this sample, focusing on T cells of mothers and their children. From that second work: Second-PCR amplification with M1S added sample barcodes and 2-4 random nucleotides.

The specimen was blood. The clonotype was recovered from a girl under 10 years old in good health. J is TRBJ2-1 and V is TRBV28; D may be TRBD2 (5 bases). In nucleotides, the CDR3 is TGTGCCAGCAGTTTAGAGGGAGTGAGGTGGGATGAGCAGTTCTTC. It yields the protein CASSLEGVRWDEQFF.